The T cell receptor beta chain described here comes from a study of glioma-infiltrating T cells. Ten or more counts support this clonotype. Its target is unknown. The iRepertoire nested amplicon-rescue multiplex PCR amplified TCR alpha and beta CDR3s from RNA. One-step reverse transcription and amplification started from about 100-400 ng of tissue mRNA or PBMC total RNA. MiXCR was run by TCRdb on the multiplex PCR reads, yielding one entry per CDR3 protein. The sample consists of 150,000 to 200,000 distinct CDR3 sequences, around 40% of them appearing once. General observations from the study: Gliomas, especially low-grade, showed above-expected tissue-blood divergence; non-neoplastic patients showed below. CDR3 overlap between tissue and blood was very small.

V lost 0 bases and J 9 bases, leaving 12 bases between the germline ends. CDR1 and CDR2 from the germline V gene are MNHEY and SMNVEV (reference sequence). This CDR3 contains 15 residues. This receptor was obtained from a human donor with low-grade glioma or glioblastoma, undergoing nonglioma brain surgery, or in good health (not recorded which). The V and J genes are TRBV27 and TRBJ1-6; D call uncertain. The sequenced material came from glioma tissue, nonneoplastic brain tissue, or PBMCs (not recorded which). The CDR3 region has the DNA TGTGCCAGCAGTTTATCGGGCCTACGGGGTTCACCCCTCCACTTT. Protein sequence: CASSLSGLRGSPLHF.